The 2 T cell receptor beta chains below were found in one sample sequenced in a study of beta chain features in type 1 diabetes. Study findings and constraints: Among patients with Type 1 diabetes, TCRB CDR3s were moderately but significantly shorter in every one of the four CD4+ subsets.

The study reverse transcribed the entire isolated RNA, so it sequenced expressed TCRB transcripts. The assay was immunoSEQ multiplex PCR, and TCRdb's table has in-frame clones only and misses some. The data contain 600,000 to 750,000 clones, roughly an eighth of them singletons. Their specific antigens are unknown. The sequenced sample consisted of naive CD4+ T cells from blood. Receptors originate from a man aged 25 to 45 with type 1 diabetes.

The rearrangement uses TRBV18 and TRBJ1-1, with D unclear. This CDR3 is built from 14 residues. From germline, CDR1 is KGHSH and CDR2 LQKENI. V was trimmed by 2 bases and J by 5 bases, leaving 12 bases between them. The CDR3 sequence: CASSPGRTQTEAFF. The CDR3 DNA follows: TGTGCCAGCTCACCAGGGCGGACGCAGACTGAAGCTTTCTTT.

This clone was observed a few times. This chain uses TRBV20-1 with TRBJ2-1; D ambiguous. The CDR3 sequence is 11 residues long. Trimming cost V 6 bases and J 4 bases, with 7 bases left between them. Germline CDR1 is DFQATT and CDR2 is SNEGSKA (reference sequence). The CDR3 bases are TGCAGTGCCAAGAAATACAATGAGCAGTTCTTC. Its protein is CSAKKYNEQFF.